This T cell receptor beta chain was identified during a study of control samples from healthy donors and cancer patients. Data came from immunoSEQ multiplex PCR; TCRdb stores just in-frame clones and leaves some out. The sample consists of about 150,000 clones, about 94% of them appearing once. The CDR3 covers 16 residues. Trimming removed 1 base from V and 2 bases from J, with 12 bases in between. In germline, CDR1 is MGHRA, CDR2 YSYEKL. Sequenced input: blood. The receptor comes from a man aged 35 to 55 in good health. The chain couples TRBV4-1 to TRBJ1-3, with no clear D. DNA for the CDR3: TGCGCCAGCAGCCAAGTTTTTGGGGATACTGGAAACACCATATATTTT. Protein: CASSQVFGDTGNTIYF.